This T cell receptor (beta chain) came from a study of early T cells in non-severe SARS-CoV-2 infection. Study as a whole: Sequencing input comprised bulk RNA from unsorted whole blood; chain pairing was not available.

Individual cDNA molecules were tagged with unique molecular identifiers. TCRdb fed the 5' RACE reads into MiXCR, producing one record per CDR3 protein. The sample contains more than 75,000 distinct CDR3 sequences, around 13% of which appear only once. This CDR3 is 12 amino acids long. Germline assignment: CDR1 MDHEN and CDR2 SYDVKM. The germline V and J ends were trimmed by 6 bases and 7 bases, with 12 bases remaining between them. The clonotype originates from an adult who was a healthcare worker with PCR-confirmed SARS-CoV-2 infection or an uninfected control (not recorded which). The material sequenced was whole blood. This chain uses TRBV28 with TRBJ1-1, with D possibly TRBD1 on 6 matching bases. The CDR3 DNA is TGTGCCAGCAGCGCATGGGGGCTTGAAGCTTTCTTT. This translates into CASSAWGLEAFF.